Shown below are 17 T cell receptor beta chains from a single sample sequenced in a study of long-term antiretroviral therapy in people with HIV (dated by TCRdb to between 2021 and 2024). The immunoSEQ hsTCRB v3.0 assay was used at survey level resolution to sequence the TRB variable region. This immuneACCESS table, as held by TCRdb, lists in-frame sequences with V and J called but not all clones. Of the missing ones, under half trace to an unresolved V gene in checked studies; the others have no known cause. In all, the sample holds 20,000 to 25,000 clones, and 84% of those were seen once. Under 3.5% of the sample rests with the top ten. The sample consisted of unsorted PBMCs, taken 1.9 years after starting antiretroviral therapy. The source of these receptors is a woman in her 50s with HIV.

CDR3 DNA sequence: TGTGCCAGCCACGGGCAGGGGGCGAAGGAGCAGTACTTC. Translation: CASHGQGAKEQYF. The chain joins TRBV5-5 to TRBJ2-7, with 8 bases matching TRBD1. This CDR3 has 13 amino acids. Germline CDR1 reads SGHKS; CDR2 reads YYEKEE (reference sequence). Losses at the gene ends were 7 bases for V and 7 bases for J; bases not matched to a gene: 10.

J is TRBJ2-5 and V is TRBV5-5, with 11 bases identical to TRBD2. Germline-derived CDR1 and CDR2 are SGHKS and YYEKEE (reference sequence). The V gene end was trimmed by 4 bases and the J gene end by 6 bases; junction bases not matched to a gene: 5. There are 14 residues in the CDR3. Written as DNA, the CDR3 is TGTGCCAGCAGCCCAGTAGCGGGGGGGCAGACCCAGTACTTC. Its protein product is CASSPVAGGQTQYF.

The V gene is TRBV5-1, the J gene TRBJ2-5; TRBD2 matches 13 bases. CDR3 length: 16 amino acids. CDR1 SGHRS and CDR2 YFSETQ come from the germline V gene. Germline trimming cut 5 bases from V and 2 bases from J; bases unmatched to any gene: 6. The DNA for the CDR3 is TGCGCCAGCAGGACCGGACTAGCGGGGGAACAAGAGACCCAGTACTTC. Translated: CASRTGLAGEQETQYF.

The chain recombines TRBV9 with TRBJ2-2, with 9 nucleotides matching TRBD1. The CDR3 is made up of 15 amino acids. In germline, CDR1 is SGDLS, CDR2 YYNGEE. The ends lost 6 bases at V and 7 bases at J; junction bases unmatched: 10. The CDR3 DNA sequence: TGTGCCAGCACGCGACAGGGGGGCGGGTACGGGGAGCTGTTTTTT. Translation: CASTRQGGGYGELFF.

The CDR3 region is CASSGDRVKGQPQHF. DNA of the CDR3: TGTGCCAGCAGTGGCGACAGGGTGAAAGGGCAGCCCCAGCATTTT. The chain has TRBV28 and TRBJ1-5; 7 bases are a match to TRBD1. From germline, CDR1 is MDHEN and CDR2 SYDVKM. The length of the CDR3 is 15 residues. V lost 5 bases, J lost 7 bases, and 11 bases stayed unmatched.

The chain recombines TRBV5-6 with TRBJ1-6; D not resolved. Between the trimmed V and J ends, which lost 0 bases and 10 bases, there was a span of 5 bases. Germline values: CDR1 SGHDT, CDR2 YYEEEE. CDR3 length: 12 residues. The CDR3 sequence: CASSLVGSPLHF. CDR3 DNA: TGTGCCAGCAGCTTGGTCGGATCACCCCTCCACTTT.

V is TRBV9 and J is TRBJ1-1; possible D gene TRBD1, 5 bases. Looked up from germline, CDR1 is SGDLS and CDR2 is YYNGEE. V shed 4 bases and J shed 5 bases, with 15 bases lying between them. This CDR3 contains 14 residues. In DNA, the CDR3 is TGTGCCAGCAGCCGAGGGGAGGCGACGACTGAAGCTTTCTTT. The encoded protein is CASSRGEATTEAFF.

The V call is TRBV7-2, the J call TRBJ1-2; 9 nucleotides match TRBD1. CDR1 is SGHTA and CDR2 is FQGNSA in the germline V gene. V lost 0 bases, J lost 7 bases, and 3 bases stayed unmatched. The CDR3 is 14 amino acids. The CDR3 nucleotides are TGTGCCAGCAGCTTAGCGATACAGGGGGCTGGCTACACCTTC. Translating gives CASSLAIQGAGYTF.

The V and J genes are TRBV7-6 and TRBJ2-7; 8 nucleotides match TRBD2. This CDR3 is built from 17 residues. J was trimmed by 0 bases and V by 5 bases; bases with no gene match: 12. Germline V gene sequence: CDR1 SGHVS, CDR2 FNYEAQ. The CDR3 sequence is CASSNPFSGASSYEQYF. Here the CDR3 DNA reads TGTGCCAGCAGCAACCCCTTTAGCGGGGCGAGCTCCTACGAGCAGTACTTC.

The chain employs TRBV7-9 and TRBJ2-3; no clear D. V lost 4 bases to trimming and J lost 0 bases, with 11 bases between them. Germline V lookup: CDR1 SEHNR, CDR2 FQNEAQ (reference sequence). This CDR3 region has 15 residues. CDR3 DNA: TGTGCCAGCAGCTACCCCAAAGTGAGCACAGATACGCAGTATTTT. Translated, it gives CASSYPKVSTDTQYF.

The rearrangement links TRBV15 to TRBJ1-2, with D possibly TRBD1 on 5 matching bases. This CDR3 has 16 amino acids. V shed 0 bases and J shed 6 bases, with 17 bases lying between them. CDR1 and CDR2 (germline): LNHNV, YYDKDF (reference sequence). The CDR3 DNA is TGTGCCACCAGCAGAGATCTCTTTGGGCAGGGAAATGGCTACACCTTC. Translating gives CATSRDLFGQGNGYTF.

The gene calls are TRBV7-9 and TRBJ1-6; D is ambiguous. Per germline, CDR1 SEHNR and CDR2 FQNEAQ (reference sequence). V lost 2 bases and J lost 4, with 12 bases in between. This CDR3 is built from 16 residues. The DNA of the CDR3 is TGTGCCAGCAGCTTACTGGGTTCCTCGTATAATTCACCCCTCCACTTT. Translation gives CASSLLGSSYNSPLHF. Complete variable domain (other parts from reference TRBV7-9 and TRBJ1-6): DTGVSQNPRHKITKRGQNVTFRCDPISEHNRLYWYRQTLGQGPEFLTYFQNEAQLEKSRLLSDRFSAERPKGSFSTLEIQRTEQGDSAMYLCASSLLGSSYNSPLHFGNGTRLTVT.

In its sample, this clone was seen a few times. V and J are TRBV11-1 and TRBJ2-2, with D hard to call. The CDR3 has 15 amino acids. The V gene lost 2 bases and the J gene lost 7 bases, with 14 bases spanning the gap. Germline assignment: CDR1 SGHAT and CDR2 FQDESV (reference sequence). The CDR3 region is CASSLLAAKGGELFF. For the CDR3, the DNA is TGTGCCAGCAGCTTATTGGCAGCAAAGGGCGGGGAGCTGTTTTTT.

The rearrangement links TRBV5-4 to TRBJ1-3, with TRBD1 identical over 7 bases. Germline V CDR1 and CDR2: SGHNT, YYREEE (reference sequence). The CDR3 is made up of 16 amino acids. V shed 4 bases, J shed 0 bases, and the junction held 7 bases outside the gene matches. The CDR3 DNA sequence: TGTGCCAGCAGCCCGGGACAGCCTGCCTCTGGAAACACCATATATTTT. Protein product: CASSPGQPASGNTIYF.

The chain couples TRBV7-8 to TRBJ2-7; D is possibly TRBD1 (5 bases). This CDR3 contains 13 residues. Germline V gene sequence: CDR1 SGHVS, CDR2 FQNEAQ. V dropped 3 bases and J dropped 2 bases, with 8 bases sitting between them. In nucleotides, the CDR3 is TGTGCCAGCAGCTTGGCAGGGCCCTACGAGCAGTACTTC. It yields the protein CASSLAGPYEQYF.

The CDR3 DNA is TGCGCCAGCAGCCAAGATGGACAGGGGAGAGAGCAGTACTTC. Its protein is CASSQDGQGREQYF. This chain joins TRBV4-3 and TRBJ2-7; TRBD1 aligns across 9 bases. This CDR3 is built from 14 residues. Germline trimming cut 0 bases from V and 7 bases from J; bases unmatched to any gene: 4. Germline CDR1 reads LGHNA; CDR2 reads YSLEER.

This clone was observed a handful of times. The V gene is TRBV27, the J gene TRBJ2-7; D is unclear. V lost 3 bases and J 6 bases, leaving 9 bases between the germline ends. The germline CDR1 and CDR2 sequences are MNHEY and SMNVEV (reference sequence). CDR3 length: 12 amino acids. The CDR3 is CASSLPPAEQYF. The CDR3 region has the DNA TGTGCCAGCAGTTTGCCCCCTGCCGAGCAGTACTTC.